These 31 T cell receptor beta chains share one sample of origin, sequenced in a study of blood T cell repertoires in COVID-19. Using immunoSEQ multiplex PCR, the repertoire was profiled, and TCRdb retains in-frame clones only, with some absent. The table includes fewer than 250,000 clones, more than 85% detected once. Material for sequencing was peripheral blood. These receptors all come from a man aged 55 to 70 with COVID-19, enrolled during active disease.

The chain joins TRBV21-1 to TRBJ2-2; the listed D gene, TRBD2, was not tested against the DNA. TRBV21-1 is marked as a pseudogene. The CDR3 runs to 15 residues. The CDR3 region is CASSKAGLYTGELFF. The CDR3 bases are TGTGCCAGCAGCAAAGCGGGACTGTACACCGGGGAGCTGTTTTTT.

The chain recombines TRBV2 with TRBJ2-7, with 9 bases lining up with TRBD2. Trimming cost V 6 bases and J 4 bases; bases outside gene matches: 19. The CDR3 is 18 amino acids. Germline V gene sequence: CDR1 SNHLY, CDR2 FYNNEI. This chain's CDR3 is CASSRWEASGDYPYEQYF. CDR3 nucleotides: TGTGCCAGCAGCCGCTGGGAGGCTAGCGGGGATTATCCGTACGAGCAGTACTTC.

The J gene is TRBJ1-2, the V gene TRBV9; no clear D. V was shortened by 0 bases and J by 4 bases, with 10 bases between the two germline ends. CDR1 and CDR2 (germline): SGDLS, YYNGEE. CDR3 length equals 14 residues. In nucleotides, the CDR3 is TGTGCCAGCAGCGTAGGTCTCCCAGGCTATGGCTACACCTTC. This encodes CASSVGLPGYGYTF.

The chain joins TRBV28 to TRBJ2-1, with 14 nucleotides matching TRBD2. Germline CDR1 reads MDHEN; CDR2 reads SYDVKM. The V and J ends lost 4 bases and 7 bases, in that order; junction bases with no gene match: 3. The CDR3 is made up of 15 amino acids. The CDR3 region is CASSWTSGRRNEQFF. The CDR3 nucleotides are TGTGCCAGCAGTTGGACTAGCGGGAGGAGAAATGAGCAGTTCTTC.

This clone occurred a few times. For the CDR3, the DNA is TGCAGCGTTGGACAGGGATCAAGCTACGAGCAGTACTTC. It codes for CSVGQGSSYEQYF. The rearrangement uses TRBV29-1 and TRBJ2-7, with 7 bases aligning to TRBD1. From germline, CDR1 is SQVTM and CDR2 ANQGSEA. CDR3 size: 13 residues. The V gene end was trimmed by 4 bases and the J gene end by 3 bases; junction bases not matched to a gene: 6.

The CDR3 region has the DNA TGTGCCAGCAGCTTCTTAGCGGGGGGCCTGTACCAAGAGACCCAGTACTTC. It yields the protein CASSFLAGGLYQETQYF. V usage is TRBV7-6 and J usage is TRBJ2-5; 10 bases line up with TRBD2. Looked up from germline, CDR1 is SGHVS and CDR2 is FNYEAQ. J was trimmed by 0 bases and V by 3 bases; bases with no gene match: 7. CDR3 length: 17 residues.

The V call is TRBV30, the J call TRBJ2-7, with TRBD2 as a possible D gene (6 bases). This CDR3 comprises 14 residues. Germline V gives CDR1 GTSNPN, CDR2 SVGIG (reference sequence). The V end was cut by 2 bases, the J end by 5 bases, with 16 bases between. CDR3 amino acids: CAWSRGGMAHEQYF. The CDR3 nucleotides are TGTGCCTGGAGTAGGGGCGGGATGGCCCACGAGCAGTACTTC. Together with reference TRBV30 and TRBJ2-7, the CDR3 gives the full variable domain: SQTIHQWPATLVQPVGSPLSLECTVEGTSNPNLYWYRQAAGRGLQLLFYSVGIGQISSEVPQNLSASRPQDRQFILSSKKLLLSDSGFYLCAWSRGGMAHEQYFGPGTRLTVT.

This clone showed up just a few times. The V and J genes are TRBV5-1 and TRBJ2-1; 11 nucleotides align to TRBD2. The CDR3 loop spans 15 amino acids. Germline V gene data show CDR1 as SGHRS and CDR2 as YFSETQ. J lost 6 bases, V lost 7 bases, and 9 bases had no gene match. CDR3 coding DNA: TGCGCCAGCGGAACTAGCGGGAGCCTCCCCAATGAGCAGTTCTTC. This translates into CASGTSGSLPNEQFF.

The J gene is TRBJ2-1, the V gene TRBV2, with 7 bases matching TRBD2. V gave up 7 bases and J gave up 6 bases; unmatched junction bases: 3. The V gene's germline CDR1 is SNHLY and CDR2 FYNNEI. CDR3 length: 12 amino acids. This CDR3 reads CASTSGANEQFF. The DNA for the CDR3 is TGTGCCAGCACCAGCGGGGCCAATGAGCAGTTCTTC.

This CDR3 is CSVVRDPGGTIYF. The CDR3 coding sequence is TGCAGCGTCGTACGGGACCCAGGGGGCACCATATATTTT. The chain combines TRBV29-1 with TRBJ1-3; 7 bases are a match to TRBD1. The CDR3 has 13 residues. V was pared by 6 bases and J by 9 bases, with 11 bases of the junction left unmatched. Germline V gives CDR1 SQVTM, CDR2 ANQGSEA.

The chain recombines TRBV19 with TRBJ1-1, with a weak D call TRBD1 (5 bases). There are 16 residues in the CDR3. Trimming took 4 bases from V and 2 from J, leaving 17 bases between them. Per germline, CDR1 LNHDA and CDR2 SQIVND (reference sequence). Here the CDR3 reads CASSKGMGMGNTEAFF. In nucleotides, the CDR3 is TGTGCCAGTAGTAAGGGGATGGGGATGGGTAACACTGAAGCTTTCTTT.

The gene calls are TRBV4-3 and TRBJ2-3; 10 positions agree with TRBD1. The CDR3 spans 15 residues. V shed 3 bases, J shed 2 bases, and the junction held 2 bases outside the gene matches. Per germline, CDR1 LGHNA and CDR2 YSLEER. In nucleotides, the CDR3 is TGCGCCAGCAGCCAGGGACAGGGGTCCACAGATACGCAGTATTTT. As protein: CASSQGQGSTDTQYF.

The chain carries TRBV10-1 and TRBJ1-1, with D uncertain. The V gene's germline CDR1 is WNHNN and CDR2 SYGVQD (reference sequence). V dropped 0 bases and J dropped 1 base, with 3 bases sitting between them. The CDR3 is 13 residues long. The CDR3 bases are TGCGCCAGCAGTGAGTCGAGGAACACTGAAGCTTTCTTT. Protein: CASSESRNTEAFF.

The rearrangement uses TRBV9 and TRBJ2-1, with D possibly TRBD2 on 6 matching bases. Germline V CDR1 and CDR2: SGDLS, YYNGEE. With 2 bases removed from V and 13 bases from J, the gap between germline ends came to 19 bases. This CDR3 has 14 amino acids. The CDR3 sequence: CASSVQAGPEVQFF. As DNA, the CDR3 is TGTGCCAGCAGCGTCCAAGCGGGCCCCGAGGTCCAGTTCTTC.

This clone was seen once. The chain couples TRBV5-4 to TRBJ1-6; possibly TRBD1 for D (5 bases). The CDR3 has 14 amino acids. Germline V lookup: CDR1 SGHNT, CDR2 YYREEE (reference sequence). The V end lost 4 bases, the J end lost 9 bases, and 14 bases lay between the germline ends. The CDR3 loop reads CASSGEGAISPLHF. CDR3 coding DNA: TGTGCCAGCAGCGGAGAAGGGGCAATTTCACCCCTCCACTTT.

The chain is built from TRBV4-2 and TRBJ2-1; 13 bases agree with TRBD2. The CDR3 extends over 16 amino acids. V shed 4 bases, J shed 6 bases, and the junction held 6 bases outside the gene matches. The V gene's germline CDR1 is LGHNA and CDR2 YNFKEQ. CDR3 in amino acids: CASSPETSGRANEQFF. The CDR3 coding sequence is TGTGCCAGCAGCCCGGAAACTAGCGGGAGGGCCAATGAGCAGTTCTTC.

The chain recombines TRBV7-8 with TRBJ2-1; TRBD2 agrees at 7 bases. This CDR3 comprises 12 residues. The germline V gene has CDR1 SGHVS and CDR2 FQNEAQ. V was clipped by 1 base and J by 10 bases; unmatched bases: 1. The CDR3 sequence is CASSLVLAEQFF. In DNA form, the CDR3 reads TGTGCCAGCAGCTTAGTACTAGCGGAGCAGTTCTTC.

The chain links TRBV18 to TRBJ2-2, with a tentative D call TRBD1 (5 bases). The ends were cut back, 3 bases at V and 0 bases at J, with 8 bases in the middle. In germline, CDR1 is KGHSH, CDR2 LQKENI. The CDR3 loop spans 15 amino acids. The CDR3, as DNA: TGTGCCAGCTCACCCGACAGCGCGAACACCGGGGAGCTGTTTTTT. Residues: CASSPDSANTGELFF. The complete variable domain, with remaining parts taken from reference TRBV18 and TRBJ2-2, reads NAGVMQNPRHLVRRRGQEARLRCSPMKGHSHVYWYRQLPEEGLKFMVYLQKENIIDESGMPKERFSAEFPKEGPSILRIQQVVRGDSAAYFCASSPDSANTGELFFGEGSRLTVL.

This chain joins TRBV11-3 and TRBJ1-5; possible D gene TRBD1, 5 bases. Trimming stripped 2 bases from V and 4 bases from J, with 12 bases between. Per germline, CDR1 SGHNT and CDR2 YENEEA. CDR3 length equals 15 residues. The chain's CDR3 is CASSLISGGNQPQHF. The CDR3 coding sequence is TGTGCCAGCAGCTTAATATCGGGGGGGAATCAGCCCCAGCATTTT.

The V and J genes are TRBV5-1 and TRBJ1-2; 8 positions agree with TRBD1. V gave up 4 bases and J gave up 4 bases; unmatched junction bases: 3. Looked up from germline, CDR1 is SGHRS and CDR2 is YFSETQ. This CDR3 spans 13 amino acids. CDR3 loop: CASSTGQGYGYTF. Here the CDR3 DNA reads TGCGCCAGCAGCACCGGACAGGGCTATGGCTACACCTTC.

This chain joins TRBV7-2 and TRBJ2-5; TRBD2 matches 15 bases. The CDR3 spans 16 residues. J was trimmed by 7 bases and V by 4 bases; bases with no gene match: 7. The germline gives CDR1 SGHTA, CDR2 FQGNSA. CDR3 sequence (DNA): TGTGCCAGCAGCTCTGGACTAGCGGGGGGGCTCCGGACCCAGTACTTC. Translation: CASSSGLAGGLRTQYF.

The rearrangement links TRBV18 to TRBJ1-2, with 8 bases identical to TRBD1. Per the germline V gene, CDR1 is KGHSH and CDR2 is LQKENI. The CDR3 runs 14 residues. The ends lost 3 bases at V and 4 bases at J; junction bases unmatched: 4. CDR3 DNA sequence: TGTGCCAGCTCACCGGACAGGGCTGCCTATGGCTACACCTTC. It codes for CASSPDRAAYGYTF.

This clone turned up a few times. This sequence joins TRBV5-1 and TRBJ1-6; D is perhaps TRBD1 (5 bases). Trimming removed 0 bases at V and 7 bases at J, with 17 bases between. CDR1 is SGHRS, CDR2 YFSETQ, per germline. This CDR3 is built from 17 residues. CDR3 sequence: CASSLVWGGTQNSPLHF. CDR3 coding DNA: TGCGCCAGCAGCTTGGTTTGGGGGGGAACTCAAAATTCACCCCTCCACTTT.

The rearrangement links TRBV5-4 to TRBJ2-6; 12 bases agree with TRBD1. CDR1 SGHNT and CDR2 YYREEE come from the germline V gene (reference sequence). The CDR3 is 18 residues long. V was pared by 0 bases and J by 4 bases, with 5 bases of the junction left unmatched. The CDR3 nucleotides read TGTGCCAGCAGCTTGGGGGACAGGGGGCGAAGAGGGGCCAACGTCCTGACTTTC. Its translation: CASSLGDRGRRGANVLTF.

The chain combines TRBV6-5 with TRBJ2-7; tentatively, D is TRBD2 (6 bases). The V end lost 6 bases, the J end lost 4 bases, and 13 bases lay between the germline ends. The CDR3 has 13 residues. Germline CDR1 is MNHEY and CDR2 is SVGAGI. The DNA for the CDR3 is TGTGCCAGCAGAATTCCCGGGGGTTACGAGCAGTACTTC. Protein: CASRIPGGYEQYF.

This rearrangement joins TRBV18 to TRBJ2-7; D is undetermined. This CDR3 is built from 17 residues. Germline V gene data show CDR1 as KGHSH and CDR2 as LQKENI. The V end lost 0 bases, the J end lost 5 bases, and 20 bases lay between the germline ends. The CDR3 reads CASSPPAVGSWSHEQYF. The CDR3 DNA reads TGTGCCAGCTCACCACCGGCCGTTGGCAGTTGGTCCCACGAGCAGTACTTC.

The chain combines TRBV15 with TRBJ2-1; D uncertain. This CDR3 is built from 16 residues. The germline V and J ends were trimmed by 0 bases and 2 bases, with 11 bases remaining between them. From germline, CDR1 is LNHNV and CDR2 YYDKDF (reference sequence). CDR3: CATSRDMAVPYNEQFF. As DNA, the CDR3 is TGTGCCACCAGCAGAGATATGGCCGTCCCCTACAATGAGCAGTTCTTC.

Only one count was recorded for this clone. The V and J genes are TRBV2 and TRBJ1-4; D uncertain. The CDR3 totals 15 residues. Germline V CDR1 and CDR2: SNHLY, FYNNEI. The V end was cut by 3 bases, the J end by 0 bases, with 8 bases between. CDR3 in DNA: TGTGCCAGCAGTGATCAGGCTGCAACTAATGAAAAACTGTTTTTT. Protein: CASSDQAATNEKLFF.

J is TRBJ1-2 and V is TRBV6-5, with TRBD1 matching over 9 bases. CDR3 length: 15 residues. Germline CDR1 and CDR2: MNHEY and SVGAGI. V was clipped by 5 bases and J by 4 bases; unmatched bases: 8. The CDR3 nucleotides are TGTGCCAGCAGTCCCGATGGACAGGGGACCTATGGCTACACCTTC. Its translation: CASSPDGQGTYGYTF.

The genes are TRBV3-1 (or the pseudogene TRBV3-2) and TRBJ1-1; D uncertain. This CDR3 has 13 amino acids. V was clipped by 1 base and J by 1 base, with 4 bases between them. Per the germline V gene, CDR1 is LGHDT and CDR2 is YNNKEL (reference sequence). This chain's CDR3 is CASSQVGNTEAFF. The CDR3 nucleotides read TGTGCCAGCAGCCAAGTCGGGAACACTGAAGCTTTCTTT.

The chain couples TRBV6-4 to TRBJ1-1, with D possibly being TRBD1 (5 bases). The V gene's germline CDR1 is MRHNA and CDR2 SNTAGT. V lost 6 bases and J lost 1, with 12 bases in between. The CDR3 has 14 amino acids. CDR3 protein: CASRSGSANTEAFF. DNA for the CDR3: TGTGCCAGCAGATCAGGGTCGGCGAACACTGAAGCTTTCTTT.